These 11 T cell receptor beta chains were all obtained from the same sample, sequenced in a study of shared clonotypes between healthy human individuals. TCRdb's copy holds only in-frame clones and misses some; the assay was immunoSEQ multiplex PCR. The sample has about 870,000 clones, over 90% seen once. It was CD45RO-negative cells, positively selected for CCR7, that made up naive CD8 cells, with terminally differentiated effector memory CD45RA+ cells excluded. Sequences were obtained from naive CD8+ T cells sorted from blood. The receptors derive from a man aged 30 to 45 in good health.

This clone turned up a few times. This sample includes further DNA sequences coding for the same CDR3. In nucleotides, the CDR3 is TGTGCCAGCTCACCACCGACAGGGGGGAGCTCCTACGAGCAGTACTTC. This translates into CASSPPTGGSSYEQYF. The V and J genes are TRBV18 and TRBJ2-7; 9 nucleotides agree with TRBD1. This CDR3 is built from 16 residues. V lost 0 bases, J lost 0 bases, and 3 bases stayed unmatched. Per germline, CDR1 KGHSH and CDR2 LQKENI.

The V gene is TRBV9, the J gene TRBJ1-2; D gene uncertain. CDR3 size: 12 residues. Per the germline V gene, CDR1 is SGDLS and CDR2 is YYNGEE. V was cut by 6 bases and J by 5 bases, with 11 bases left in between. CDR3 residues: CASTRLAYGYTF. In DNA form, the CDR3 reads TGTGCCAGCACCCGACTGGCATATGGCTACACCTTC.

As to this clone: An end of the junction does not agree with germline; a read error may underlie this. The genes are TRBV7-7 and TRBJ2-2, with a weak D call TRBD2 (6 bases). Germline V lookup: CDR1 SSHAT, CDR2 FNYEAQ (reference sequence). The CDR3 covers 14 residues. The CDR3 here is CASSLVGGTGELFF. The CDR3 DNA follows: TGTGCTAGCAGCTTAGTGGGGGGCACCGGGGAGCTGTTTTTT.

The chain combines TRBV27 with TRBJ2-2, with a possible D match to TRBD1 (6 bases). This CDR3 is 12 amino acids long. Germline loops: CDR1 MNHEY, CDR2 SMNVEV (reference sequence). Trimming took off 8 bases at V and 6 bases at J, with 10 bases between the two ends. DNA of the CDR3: TGTGCCAGCGGGGGCATGGCCGGGGAGCTGTTTTTT. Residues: CASGGMAGELFF.

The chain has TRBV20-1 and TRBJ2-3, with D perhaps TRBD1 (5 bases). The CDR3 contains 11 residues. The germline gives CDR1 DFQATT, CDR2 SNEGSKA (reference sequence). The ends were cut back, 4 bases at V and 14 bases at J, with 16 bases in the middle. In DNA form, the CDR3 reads TGCAGTGCTAAGGACACCTCGGTCGTGTATTTT. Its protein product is CSAKDTSVVYF.

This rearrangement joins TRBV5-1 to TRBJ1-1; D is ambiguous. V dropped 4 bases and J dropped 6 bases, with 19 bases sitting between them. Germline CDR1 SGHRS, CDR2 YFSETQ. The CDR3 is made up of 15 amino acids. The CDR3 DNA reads TGCGCCAGCAGCCCGCATGGGTCCGGCGTGTCTGAAGCTTTCTTT. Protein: CASSPHGSGVSEAFF. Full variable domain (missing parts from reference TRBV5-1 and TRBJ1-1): KAGVTQTPRYLIKTRGQQVTLSCSPISGHRSVSWYQQTPGQGLQFLFEYFSETQRNKGNFPGRFSGRQFSNSRSEMNVSTLELGDSALYLCASSPHGSGVSEAFFGQGTRLTVV.

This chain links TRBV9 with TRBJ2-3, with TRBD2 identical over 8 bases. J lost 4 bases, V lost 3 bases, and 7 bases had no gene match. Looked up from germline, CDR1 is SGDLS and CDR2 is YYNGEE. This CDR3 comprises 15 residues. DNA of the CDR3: TGTGCCAGCAGCGAAGAGCGGGAGTGGGCAGATACGCAGTATTTT. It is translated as CASSEEREWADTQYF.

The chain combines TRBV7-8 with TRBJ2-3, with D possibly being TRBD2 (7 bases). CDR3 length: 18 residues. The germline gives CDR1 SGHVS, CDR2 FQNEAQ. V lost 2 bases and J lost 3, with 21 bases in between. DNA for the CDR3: TGTGCCAGCAGCTTACCGGGGGCAGTCGGCGGGAGTACAGATACGCAGTATTTT. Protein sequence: CASSLPGAVGGSTDTQYF.

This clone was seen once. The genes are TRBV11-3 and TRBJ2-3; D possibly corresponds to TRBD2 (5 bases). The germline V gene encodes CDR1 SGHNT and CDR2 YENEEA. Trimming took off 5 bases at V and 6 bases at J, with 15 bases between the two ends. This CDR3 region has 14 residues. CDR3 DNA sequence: TGTGCCAGCAGCGAGACCGACTACCCCGATACGCAGTATTTT. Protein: CASSETDYPDTQYF.

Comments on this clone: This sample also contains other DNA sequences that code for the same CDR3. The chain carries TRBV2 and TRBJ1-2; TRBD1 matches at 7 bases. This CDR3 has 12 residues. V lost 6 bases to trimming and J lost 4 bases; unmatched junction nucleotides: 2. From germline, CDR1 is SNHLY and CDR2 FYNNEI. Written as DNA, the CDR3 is TGTGCCAGCAGAGGGACAGTCTATGGCTACACCTTC. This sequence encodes CASRGTVYGYTF.

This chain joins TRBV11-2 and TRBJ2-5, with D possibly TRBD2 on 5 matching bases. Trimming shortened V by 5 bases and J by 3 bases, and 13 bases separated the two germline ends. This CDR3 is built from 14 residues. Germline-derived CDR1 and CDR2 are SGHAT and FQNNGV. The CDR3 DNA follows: TGTGCCAGCAGCCATCCGGACGGGAAAGAGACCCAGTACTTC. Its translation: CASSHPDGKETQYF.